Each of the 22 T cell receptor beta chains below was sequenced from the same sample in a study of control samples from healthy donors and cancer patients. Only in-frame clones appear in the TCRdb table, and some are missing; sequencing was by immunoSEQ multiplex PCR. The sample gives 350,000 to 450,000 clones, approximately 92% of which show up once; around 6.5% is in the top ten. The sample consisted of PBMCs. The source is a man in his forties with head and neck cancer.

J is TRBJ2-1 and V is TRBV9; tentative D call: TRBD1 (5 bases). The CDR3 is made up of 16 amino acids. Trimming stripped 9 bases from V and 3 bases from J, with 22 bases between. The germline CDR1 and CDR2 sequences are SGDLS and YYNGEE. DNA of the CDR3: TGTGCCACCAGACCCTTATGCAGGGCCATCTACAATGAGCAGTTCTTC. This codes for CATRPLCRAIYNEQFF.

This chain uses TRBV9 with TRBJ1-4, with 9 bases aligning to TRBD1. V was clipped by 7 bases and J by 7 bases; unmatched bases: 11. This CDR3 is 15 amino acids long. In germline, CDR1 is SGDLS, CDR2 YYNGEE. The CDR3 protein is CASGTPQGAVEKLFF. The CDR3, as DNA: TGTGCCAGCGGAACACCACAGGGGGCAGTTGAAAAACTGTTTTTT.

This chain uses TRBV7-7 with TRBJ2-2; perhaps TRBD2 as D (6 bases). Germline lookup yields CDR1 SSHAT and CDR2 FNYEAQ (reference sequence). The CDR3 extends over 15 amino acids. The CDR3 nucleotides read TGTGCTAGCGGACCGGAGGGGACGAACACCGGGGAGCTGTTTTTT. Its protein is CASGPEGTNTGELFF.

The chain uses TRBV19 and TRBJ1-1, with 8 nucleotides matching TRBD1. The V gene end was trimmed by 3 bases and the J gene end by 11 bases; junction bases not matched to a gene: 14. Per germline, CDR1 LNHDA and CDR2 SQIVND (reference sequence). This CDR3 spans 15 amino acids. The CDR3 loop reads CASSIPGQGAAPAFF. Written as DNA, the CDR3 is TGTGCCAGTAGTATCCCCGGACAGGGCGCGGCACCGGCTTTCTTT.

This chain joins TRBV27 and TRBJ1-5, with 8 nucleotides matching TRBD1. There are 16 residues in the CDR3. V gave up 6 bases and J gave up 2 bases; unmatched junction bases: 9. Germline loops: CDR1 MNHEY, CDR2 SMNVEV (reference sequence). CDR3 coding DNA: TGTGCCAGCAGCGACCGACAGGGGTTCGGCAATCAGCCCCAGCATTTT. Its protein is CASSDRQGFGNQPQHF.

J is TRBJ1-2 and V is TRBV12-1. TRBV12-1 is deemed a pseudogene. The CDR3 runs 14 residues. The CDR3 sequence: CASSHYTVNYGYTF. The DNA for the CDR3 is TGTGCCAGCAGCCATTACACGGTTAACTATGGCTACACCTTC.

CDR3 residues: CATSLSSTGVGEQYF. The CDR3 DNA follows: TGTGCCACCAGTTTGAGTTCGACAGGGGTTGGCGAGCAGTACTTC. J is TRBJ2-7 and V is TRBV24-1; 8 bases align to TRBD1. Unmatched junction bases numbered 12, after V lost 6 bases and J lost 6 bases. Germline CDR1 and CDR2: KGHDR and SFDVKD. The CDR3 totals 15 residues.

V gene TRBV11-2 combines with J gene TRBJ1-5, with 8 bases identical to TRBD1. Unmatched junction bases numbered 3, after V lost 5 bases and J lost 3 bases. Germline CDR1 reads SGHAT; CDR2 reads FQNNGV. This CDR3 region has 14 residues. The CDR3 region is CASSKTGVNQPQHF. The CDR3, as DNA: TGTGCCAGCAGCAAGACAGGGGTCAATCAGCCCCAGCATTTT.

The chain uses TRBV27 and TRBJ2-3; D remains unclear. Germline values: CDR1 MNHEY, CDR2 SMNVEV (reference sequence). CDR3 length: 14 amino acids. Trimming stripped 6 bases from V and 0 bases from J, with 10 bases between. CDR3 sequence (DNA): TGTGCCAGCAGGCTTTATGGTAGCACAGATACGCAGTATTTT. Encoded protein: CASRLYGSTDTQYF.

The gene calls are TRBV24-1 and TRBJ2-3; TRBD2 might be the D (6 bases). Per the germline V gene, CDR1 is KGHDR and CDR2 is SFDVKD. V gave up 5 bases and J gave up 0 bases, with 20 bases separating them. CDR3 length: 18 residues. The CDR3 loop is CATSALAASGFSTDTQYF. The CDR3 region has the DNA TGTGCCACCAGTGCCCTTGCGGCCAGCGGGTTTAGCACAGATACGCAGTATTTT.

The rearrangement joins TRBV7-2 to TRBJ1-5, with D possibly matching TRBD1 (5 bases). This CDR3 contains 15 residues. Trimming removed 5 bases from V and 2 bases from J, with 13 bases in between. Germline V CDR1 and CDR2: SGHTA, FQGNSA. As DNA, the CDR3 is TGTGCCAGCAGCGACTCGAGAGGGGGCAATCAGCCCCAGCATTTT. Translation gives CASSDSRGGNQPQHF.

This chain links TRBV3-1 (or the pseudogene TRBV3-2) with TRBJ1-4, with unresolved D. The CDR3 contains 14 residues. Trimming stripped 0 bases from V and 7 bases from J, with 9 bases between. Germline values: CDR1 LGHDT, CDR2 YNNKEL (reference sequence). The CDR3 is CASSQEALAEKLFF. The CDR3 DNA reads as TGTGCCAGCAGCCAAGAGGCTTTAGCTGAAAAACTGTTTTTT.

The J gene is TRBJ1-5, the V gene TRBV6-6, with D possibly being TRBD1 (5 bases). The CDR3 is 15 residues long. CDR1 is MNHNY, CDR2 SVGAGI, per germline (reference sequence). With 2 bases removed from V and 3 bases from J, the gap between germline ends came to 11 bases. For the CDR3, the DNA is TGTGCCAGCAGTTACGGGGGGATGAACAATCAGCCCCAGCATTTT. It yields the protein CASSYGGMNNQPQHF.

The V and J genes are TRBV5-1 and TRBJ1-6; no definite D call. Trimming shortened V by 1 base and J by 7 bases, and 9 bases separated the two germline ends. The CDR3 has 14 amino acids. The germline gives CDR1 SGHRS, CDR2 YFSETQ. Written as DNA, the CDR3 is TGCGCCAGCAGCTTGAGTCGGACGAATTCACCCCTCCACTTT. Its protein is CASSLSRTNSPLHF.

The chain employs TRBV15 and TRBJ2-5, with 7 positions matching TRBD2. Per the germline V gene, CDR1 is LNHNV and CDR2 is YYDKDF (reference sequence). The ends lost 1 base at V and 4 bases at J; junction bases unmatched: 3. The CDR3 runs to 14 residues. The CDR3 sequence: CATSRVRGVETQYF. The CDR3 bases are TGTGCCACCAGCAGAGTTCGGGGGGTAGAGACCCAGTACTTC. Based on the CDR3 plus reference TRBV15 and TRBJ2-5, the full variable domain is DAMVIQNPRYQVTQFGKPVTLSCSQTLNHNVMYWYQQKSSQAPKLLFHYYDKDFNNEADTPDNFQSRRPNTSFCFLDIRSPGLGDTAMYLCATSRVRGVETQYFGPGTRLLVL.

Only a few counts were recorded for this clone. This chain links TRBV19 with TRBJ2-2; 10 positions agree with TRBD1. The length of the CDR3 is 14 residues. With 8 bases clipped from V and 4 bases from J, the junction kept 4 bases outside the gene matches. Germline lookup yields CDR1 LNHDA and CDR2 SQIVND (reference sequence). In DNA, the CDR3 is TGTGCCAGTCGACAGGGGGCGAGCACCGGGGAGCTGTTTTTT. The encoded protein is CASRQGASTGELFF.

J is TRBJ2-3 and V is TRBV10-3, with TRBD2 matching over 8 bases. The V gene's germline CDR1 is ENHRY and CDR2 SYGVKD. The CDR3 loop spans 14 amino acids. V gave up 4 bases and J gave up 7 bases; unmatched junction bases: 7. DNA of the CDR3: TGTGCCATCAGTGGAGCGGGAGATCCGCATACGCAGTATTTT. This sequence encodes CAISGAGDPHTQYF.

This rearrangement joins TRBV7-2 to TRBJ2-7; 10 bases are shared with TRBD2. CDR1 SGHTA and CDR2 FQGNSA come from the germline V gene. This CDR3 comprises 14 residues. Trimming removed 5 bases from V and 7 bases from J; junction bases left unmatched: 8. The CDR3, as DNA: TGTGCCAGCAGCCAGAGCGGGGGGGCTGGGGAGCAGTACTTC. Translated: CASSQSGGAGEQYF.

Comments on this clone: The junction departs from germline at one end; a sequencing error may be responsible. The chain is built from TRBV7-7 and TRBJ2-3; TRBD1 agrees at 9 bases. The CDR3 contains 14 residues. Germline lookup yields CDR1 SSHAT and CDR2 FNYEAQ (reference sequence). CDR3 nucleotide sequence: TGTGCTAGCAGCCAGGGGACAGGGACAGATACGCAGTATTTT. This sequence encodes CASSQGTGTDTQYF.

The chain has TRBV2 and TRBJ2-4, with 7 nucleotides matching TRBD1. CDR1 and CDR2 from the germline V gene are SNHLY and FYNNEI. CDR3 size: 14 residues. With 5 bases clipped from V and 3 bases from J, the junction kept 4 bases outside the gene matches. The CDR3 nucleotides are TGTGCCAGCAGTCCTGGACAGGTCAAAAACATTCAGTACTTC. As protein: CASSPGQVKNIQYF.

The chain recombines TRBV10-3 with TRBJ1-2; D unresolved. V was shortened by 2 bases and J by 4 bases, with 11 bases between the two germline ends. Germline loops: CDR1 ENHRY, CDR2 SYGVKD. CDR3 size: 14 residues. CDR3 coding DNA: TGTGCCATCAGTGAGGACCTAAACGGCTATGGCTACACCTTC. It codes for CAISEDLNGYGYTF.

This chain joins TRBV5-4 and TRBJ1-3; D ambiguous. The CDR3 is 15 residues long. The V gene's germline CDR1 is SGHNT and CDR2 YYREEE (reference sequence). Trimming took off 2 bases at V and 0 bases at J, with 9 bases between the two ends. CDR3 DNA sequence: TGTGCCAGCAGCTTCACCGAGAGCTCTGGAAACACCATATATTTT. It specifies CASSFTESSGNTIYF.